Described below is a single TCR beta chain sequence and its context. What it binds is not known. Because the CDR3 is missing its conserved closing phenylalanine or tryptophan, this is likely a read error. Because the CDR3's place on the DNA is in doubt, the DNA is left out and the CDR3 is given as listed by TCRdb. The source of the sample is a study of T-cell reconstitution after alpha-beta-depleted transplantation in children. Using unique molecular identifiers, the investigators prepared the TCRbeta library. TCRdb reanalysed the PCR reads using MiXCR and keeps one entry per CDR3 protein. The table shows just under 250,000 distinct CDR3 sequences, with about 23% occurring only once. Whole-study results and caveats: The study reportedly traced alpha-beta T cells about two months after transplant to several hundred expanded graft clones.

The CDR3 has 12 amino acids, counting both end residues. Per germline, CDR1 MGHRA and CDR2 YSYEKL. The specimen was PBMCs, collected before TCRalphabeta/CD19-depleted stem cell transplant. The rearrangement joins TRBV4-1 to TRBJ2-1. The clonotype was recovered from a girl under 10 years old with Fanconi anemia, due to receive a stem cell transplant. The CDR3 loop reads CASSQDGIDSIY.